The T cell receptor beta chain described here comes from a study of blood T cell repertoires in COVID-19. This CDR3 has 16 amino acids. CDR1 is SGHVS, CDR2 FQNEAQ, per germline. Losses at the gene ends were 5 bases for V and 2 bases for J; bases not matched to a gene: 11. Generated by immunoSEQ multiplex PCR, the TCRdb table keeps only in-frame clones and is missing some. The sample lists approximately 28,000 clones; approximately 93% were seen once. The V gene is TRBV7-8, the J gene TRBJ1-2; 7 bases agree with TRBD1. Material: peripheral blood. This sequence originates from a woman aged 70-85 years with COVID-19, enrolled during active disease. Written as DNA, the CDR3 is TGTGCCAGCAGCACACGGGGGCAGGGGGTAAACTATGGCTACACCTTC. This gives the protein CASSTRGQGVNYGYTF.